This T cell receptor (beta chain) was observed in a study of PD-1 blockade in classical Hodgkin lymphoma. In the study overall: Nivolumab was given intravenously to patients at 3 mg/kg every 2 weeks.

Findings and limits, study-wide: Repertoire difference causes, possibly disease activity or prior therapy, remain undefined.

Described time point: cycle 4 day 1 (C4D1), after 5 to 7 weeks of nivolumab. Every patient relapsed after autologous stem cell transplantation, and brentuximab vedotin exposure varied. Under best response, outcomes were complete response, partial response or progressive disease. Clones were read by immunoSEQ multiplex PCR, and TCRdb kept only the in-frame ones, dropping some. The data contain tens of thousands of clones, 75% to 95% of them seen just once; the ten biggest clones take up under 3.5%. The germline V and J ends were trimmed by 2 bases and 0 bases, with 4 bases remaining between them. Germline V gene lookup returns CDR1 SNHLY and CDR2 FYNNEI. The CDR3 covers 13 residues. This clone was observed once. Its cognate antigen is unknown.

The V and J genes are TRBV2 and TRBJ1-1; D gene uncertain. This TCR derives from a human donor with classical Hodgkin lymphoma. The material sequenced was peripheral blood mononuclear cells (PBMCs), taken before the fourth cycle of nivolumab. CDR3 in amino acids: CASSEYLNTEAFF. CDR3 DNA sequence: TGTGCCAGCAGTGAATATTTGAACACTGAAGCTTTCTTT. The complete variable domain, with remaining parts taken from reference TRBV2 and TRBJ1-1, reads EPEVTQTPSHQVTQMGQEVILRCVPISNHLYFYWYRQILGQKVEFLVSFYNNEISEKSEIFDDQFSVERPDGSNFTLKIRSTKLEDSAMYFCASSEYLNTEAFFGQGTRLTVV.